These 20 T cell receptor beta chains were all obtained from the same sample, sequenced in a study of human T cells and chemical hapten exposure. TCRdb analysed the RACE reads with MiXCR anew, one entry per CDR3 protein. The table records about 380,000 distinct CDR3 sequences, approximately 5.1% of them present only once. Indicated time point: patch test 1, 2 weeks after DPC sensitization. Treatment indicated: therapeutic diphenylcyclopropenone sensitization with weekly scalp DPC. The sequenced sample was whole blood, obtained in connection with sensitization to the hapten diphenylcyclopropenone (DPC). The source of these receptors is a woman aged 45-65 years with alopecia areata. Some clones in this sample may be carry-over from other donors' samples.

The V call is TRBV30, the J call TRBJ2-7, with D uncertain. Germline values: CDR1 GTSNPN, CDR2 SVGIG (reference sequence). V shed 2 bases and J shed 3 bases, with 14 bases lying between them. The CDR3 totals 14 residues. The CDR3 here is CAWSRSGPFYEQYF. CDR3 sequence (DNA): TGTGCCTGGAGTAGGTCCGGACCCTTCTACGAGCAGTACTTC.

CDR3 region: CASSQDKAFGTTYNEQFF. The CDR3 DNA follows: TGCGCCAGCAGCCAAGATAAGGCGTTCGGGACAACCTACAATGAGCAGTTCTTC. The chain links TRBV4-1 to TRBJ2-1, with D possibly TRBD1 on 6 matching bases. CDR1 MGHRA and CDR2 YSYEKL come from the germline V gene. The CDR3 sequence is 18 residues long. V was trimmed by 0 bases and J by 2 bases, leaving 17 bases between them.

This clonotype showed up many times. The V and J genes are TRBV20-1 and TRBJ1-5, with 7 bases lining up with TRBD1. There are 16 residues in the CDR3. Germline V gene data show CDR1 as DFQATT and CDR2 as SNEGSKA (reference sequence). V was pared by 1 base and J by 2 bases, with 8 bases of the junction left unmatched. The CDR3 region has the DNA TGCAGTGCTAGAGTTAAGGGCCAGGGGGGCAATCAGCCCCAGCATTTT. It codes for CSARVKGQGGNQPQHF.

This clonotype was seen repeatedly, ten times or more. This chain joins TRBV5-6 and TRBJ1-2, with 7 bases lining up with TRBD1. CDR3 length: 16 residues. V gave up 5 bases and J gave up 4 bases; unmatched junction bases: 14. Germline V CDR1 and CDR2: SGHDT, YYEEEE. The CDR3 reads CASSPDTGESFYGYTF. For the CDR3, the DNA is TGTGCCAGCAGTCCTGACACAGGGGAGTCCTTCTATGGCTACACCTTC.

This clonotype was observed many times. The chain employs TRBV2 and TRBJ1-5; 10 bases line up with TRBD1. With 6 bases clipped from V and 3 bases from J, the junction kept 5 bases outside the gene matches. The CDR3 extends over 15 amino acids. Germline V gives CDR1 SNHLY, CDR2 FYNNEI. This CDR3 reads CASSDGTGANQPQHF. Written as DNA, the CDR3 is TGTGCCAGCAGCGACGGGACAGGGGCCAATCAGCCCCAGCATTTT.

This clonotype was detected only a few times. The chain uses TRBV12-3 or TRBV12-4 and TRBJ2-7; 9 bases line up with TRBD1. The CDR3 has 15 residues. The V segment lost 0 bases and the J segment 3 bases; nucleotides outside the gene matches: 3. Here the CDR3 reads CASSLATGGNYEQYF. The CDR3 nucleotides are TGTGCCAGCAGTTTAGCCACAGGGGGCAACTACGAGCAGTACTTC.

This clonotype was observed a few times. The V and J genes are TRBV18 and TRBJ1-2, with 10 bases aligning to TRBD1. V gave up 2 bases and J gave up 4 bases; unmatched junction bases: 7. The germline V gene has CDR1 KGHSH and CDR2 LQKENI. This CDR3 has 16 amino acids. The CDR3 here is CASSPVGQGVIYGYTF. CDR3 DNA sequence: TGTGCCAGCTCACCAGTCGGACAGGGGGTAATCTATGGCTACACCTTC.

This sequence joins TRBV9 and TRBJ1-1; the D is unclear. CDR3 length: 13 residues. V was shortened by 3 bases and J by 7 bases, with 13 bases between the two germline ends. Germline assignment: CDR1 SGDLS and CDR2 YYNGEE. The DNA of the CDR3 is TGTGCCAGCAGCGCAGACTGGGTCGGTGAAGCTTTCTTT. The encoded protein is CASSADWVGEAFF. Full variable domain (outside the CDR3, taken from reference TRBV9 and TRBJ1-1): DSGVTQTPKHLITATGQRVTLRCSPRSGDLSVYWYQQSLDQGLQFLIQYYNGEERAKGNILERFSAQQFPDLHSELNLSSLELGDSALYFCASSADWVGEAFFGQGTRLTVV.

The chain recombines TRBV6-5 with TRBJ1-1; 9 positions agree with TRBD1. CDR1 is MNHEY, CDR2 SVGAGI, per germline. CDR3 length: 16 amino acids. The ends lost 5 bases at V and 4 bases at J; junction bases unmatched: 11. The CDR3 spells CASSQGTGLLSTEAFF. In DNA form, the CDR3 reads TGTGCCAGCAGTCAGGGGACAGGGCTCCTATCCACTGAAGCTTTCTTT.

This clonotype was seen more than once but under ten times. The V call is TRBV20-1, the J call TRBJ2-2, with a tentative D call TRBD1 (6 bases). CDR3 length: 14 residues. V lost 0 bases and J 3 bases, leaving 8 bases between the germline ends. The germline CDR1 and CDR2 sequences are DFQATT and SNEGSKA (reference sequence). The CDR3 loop is CSAREGAHTGELFF. The CDR3 DNA follows: TGCAGTGCTAGAGAGGGGGCTCACACCGGGGAGCTGTTTTTT.

This clonotype was seen at least ten times. The chain combines TRBV6-2 or TRBV6-3 with TRBJ2-3, with D possibly being TRBD2 (6 bases). This CDR3 contains 15 residues. Trimming took off 0 bases at V and 5 bases at J, with 12 bases between the two ends. Germline loops: CDR1 MNHEY, CDR2 SVGEGT. For the CDR3, the DNA is TGTGCCAGCAGTTACTCGACGGGGGACGTAGATACGCAGTATTTT. Protein: CASSYSTGDVDTQYF.

The table lists this clonotype with many counts. This chain connects TRBV7-2 to TRBJ2-3, with D perhaps matching TRBD1 (7 bases). With 7 bases removed from V and 2 bases from J, the gap between germline ends came to 19 bases. Germline V CDR1 and CDR2: SGHTA, FQGNSA. The CDR3 extends over 16 amino acids. This CDR3 is CASNRGLASFTDTQYF. The DNA of the CDR3 is TGTGCCAGCAATAGGGGGCTAGCGAGCTTCACAGATACGCAGTATTTT.

A word on this clonotype: One end of the junction is discordant with germline, which a read error may explain. This chain connects TRBV18 to TRBJ2-7; 11 bases agree with TRBD2. This CDR3 has 14 residues. CDR1 is KGHSH and CDR2 is LQKENI in the germline V gene. Here the CDR3 reads CASSPGTSGYDQYF. In DNA form, the CDR3 reads TGTGCCAGCTCACCGGGGACTAGCGGTTACGACCAGTACTTC.

This clonotype was detected ten times or more. The CDR3: CASSRTSGSHNEQFF. The CDR3 nucleotides are TGTGCCAGCAGCCGTACTAGCGGGTCTCACAATGAGCAGTTCTTC. This chain uses TRBV6-2 or TRBV6-3 with TRBJ2-1; 9 bases match TRBD2. CDR1 is MNHEY, CDR2 SVGEGT, per germline. J lost 5 bases, V lost 6 bases, and 8 bases had no gene match. The CDR3 runs to 15 residues.

This clonotype appeared many times. The rearrangement joins TRBV6-2 or TRBV6-3 to TRBJ2-1; TRBD2 matches at 9 bases. V dropped 4 bases and J dropped 6; count of bases not matched to a gene: 22. Germline values: CDR1 MNHEY, CDR2 SVGEGT. There are 20 residues in the CDR3. In DNA, the CDR3 is TGTGCCAGCAGTTCCTTAGCGGGAGTGATAGGTATTAAGGTCCTCAATGAGCAGTTCTTC. Translated: CASSSLAGVIGIKVLNEQFF.

This clonotype was seen at least ten times. This chain links TRBV6-6 with TRBJ1-1; unclear D gene. Germline CDR1 reads MNHNY; CDR2 reads SVGAGI (reference sequence). This CDR3 region has 13 residues. Trimming shortened V by 5 bases and J by 1 base, and 8 bases separated the two germline ends. As DNA, the CDR3 is TGTGCCAGCAGTCCAACAGCGAACACTGAAGCTTTCTTT. It is translated as CASSPTANTEAFF.

The sample holds many counts of this clonotype. This CDR3 is CASSLDLRDREYF. In nucleotides, the CDR3 is TGTGCCAGCAGCTTGGATTTGAGGGACAGGGAGTACTTC. The chain employs TRBV5-5 and TRBJ2-4; the match to TRBD1 covers 9 bases. In germline, CDR1 is SGHKS, CDR2 YYEKEE (reference sequence). V trimming: 0 bases; J trimming: 14 bases; junction bases outside the gene matches: 6. This CDR3 spans 13 amino acids.

This clonotype was counted at least ten times. J is TRBJ2-2 and V is TRBV4-3, with 8 bases fitting TRBD1. V dropped 1 base and J dropped 0; count of bases not matched to a gene: 7. Germline CDR1 and CDR2: LGHNA and YSLEER. The CDR3 is 18 amino acids. DNA of the CDR3: TGCGCCAGCAGCCAAGTATACAGGGGGAACGCGAACACCGGGGAGCTGTTTTTT. It translates to CASSQVYRGNANTGELFF.

This clonotype was observed a few times. The V gene is TRBV7-8, the J gene TRBJ2-1; TRBD1 agrees at 9 bases. Germline V gene sequence: CDR1 SGHVS, CDR2 FQNEAQ. CDR3 length equals 19 residues. V was clipped by 5 bases and J by 1 base; unmatched bases: 15. The CDR3 DNA follows: TGTGCCAGCAGCAGCCAGGAAGGACGGGGGACAGGGTCCTACAATGAGCAGTTCTTC. Protein product: CASSSQEGRGTGSYNEQFF.

The chain is built from TRBV20-1 and TRBJ1-4; D possibly corresponds to TRBD1 (6 bases). Trimming removed 4 bases from V and 10 bases from J, with 19 bases in between. The V gene's germline CDR1 is DFQATT and CDR2 SNEGSKA (reference sequence). CDR3 length: 14 residues. The CDR3 region is CSATHRDTLAKLFF. CDR3 nucleotide sequence: TGCAGTGCTACCCACAGGGATACCCTTGCAAAACTGTTTTTT.